Shown below are 18 T cell receptor beta chains from a single sample sequenced in a study of T cell responses to AZD1222 COVID-19 vaccine. Clones were sequenced by immunoSEQ multiplex PCR, and TCRdb holds only the in-frame ones, with some missing. The data contain approximately 88,000 clones, around four fifths of them singletons. The sample in question was peripheral blood, obtained on day 0 of AZD1222 vaccination. These receptors all stem from an adult in good health.

The CDR3 DNA reads as TGTGCCAGCAGCCAAGACTGGTCGGGCCAGCCCCAGCATTTT. Residues: CASSQDWSGQPQHF. The chain uses TRBV6-5 and TRBJ1-5; D is undetermined. This CDR3 has 14 residues. The V gene's germline CDR1 is MNHEY and CDR2 SVGAGI. V was cut by 6 bases and J by 7 bases, with 16 bases left in between.

This clone was detected only a few times. At one end, the junction sequence differs from germline, possibly due to a read error. The V and J genes are TRBV29-1 and TRBJ2-3; 10 positions match TRBD2. CDR3 size: 13 residues. The germline CDR1 and CDR2 sequences are SQVTM and ANQGSEA. This chain's CDR3 is CSAESSGRDTQYF. In DNA form, the CDR3 reads TGCAGCGCTGAATCTAGCGGGAGAGATACGCAGTATTTT.

The genes are TRBV28 and TRBJ1-6, with D tentatively TRBD1 (6 bases). CDR1 MDHEN and CDR2 SYDVKM come from the germline V gene. The V and J ends lost 5 bases and 9 bases respectively, with 20 bases between them. This CDR3 comprises 16 residues. DNA for the CDR3: TGTGCCAGCAGTCCCCGCAGGGGCTTAATGGGTTCACCCCTCCACTTT. It codes for CASSPRRGLMGSPLHF.

The V gene is TRBV12-3 or TRBV12-4, the J gene TRBJ2-7; D remains ambiguous. The CDR3 covers 12 residues. The V end lost 6 bases, the J end lost 5 bases, and 11 bases lay between the germline ends. CDR3 residues: CASSRARNEQYF. The CDR3 DNA reads TGTGCCAGCAGCCGAGCTAGAAACGAGCAGTACTTC.

The chain links TRBV19 to TRBJ1-4; D is unresolved. V was trimmed by 5 bases and J by 0 bases, leaving 10 bases between them. CDR3 length: 15 amino acids. Germline CDR1 reads LNHDA; CDR2 reads SQIVND (reference sequence). CDR3 in amino acids: CASSAPRSTNEKLFF. CDR3 DNA sequence: TGTGCCAGTAGTGCCCCCAGGTCAACTAATGAAAAACTGTTTTTT. The variable domain in full, with the rest retrieved from reference TRBV19 and TRBJ1-4, is DGGITQSPKYLFRKEGQNVTLSCEQNLNHDAMYWYRQDPGQGLRLIYYSQIVNDFQKGDIAEGYSVSREKKESFPLTVTSAQKNPTAFYLCASSAPRSTNEKLFFGSGTQLSVL.

The chain combines TRBV7-6 with TRBJ2-1, with 11 bases identical to TRBD2. The CDR3 contains 15 residues. The V and J ends lost 2 bases and 4 bases, in that order; junction bases with no gene match: 1. Germline V gene sequence: CDR1 SGHVS, CDR2 FNYEAQ. The chain's CDR3 is CASSLTSGRYNEQFF. The CDR3 DNA reads as TGTGCCAGCAGCTTAACTAGCGGGAGATACAATGAGCAGTTCTTC.

The J gene is TRBJ2-1, the V gene TRBV18, with 8 bases that match TRBD1. The CDR3 contains 13 residues. CDR1 is KGHSH, CDR2 LQKENI, per germline. V trimming: 3 bases; J trimming: 12 bases; junction bases outside the gene matches: 7. CDR3 coding DNA: TGTGCCAGCTCACCGCGACAGGGGTTCGGGCAGTTCTTC. Protein: CASSPRQGFGQFF.

This clone was seen a handful of times. The J gene is TRBJ2-2, the V gene TRBV27, with D maybe TRBD2 (6 bases). Germline CDR1 reads MNHEY; CDR2 reads SMNVEV (reference sequence). This CDR3 has 17 amino acids. The ends were cut back, 6 bases at V and 6 bases at J, with 23 bases in the middle. Here the CDR3 DNA reads TGTGCCAGCAGCCCGGGTTCGGGGGTTAGGGGCGCCGGGGAGCTGTTTTTT. It is translated as CASSPGSGVRGAGELFF.

This clone was seen only a few times. The rearrangement uses TRBV20-1 and TRBJ1-1; a weak D match, TRBD1 (5 bases). This CDR3 spans 10 amino acids. Germline-derived CDR1 and CDR2 are DFQATT and SNEGSKA (reference sequence). Between the trimmed V and J ends, which lost 6 bases and 4 bases, there was a span of 6 bases. The CDR3 reads CSAGGTEAFF. The CDR3 DNA follows: TGCAGTGCCGGGGGCACTGAAGCTTTCTTT.

This chain uses TRBV10-3 with TRBJ1-5, with a weak D call TRBD1 (6 bases). The CDR3 contains 16 residues. Germline-derived CDR1 and CDR2 are ENHRY and SYGVKD. Trimming left V 0 bases short and J 8 bases short, with 17 bases between. As DNA, the CDR3 is TGTGCCATCAGTGAGTCCAACAGGGCAGGGGATAAGCCCCAGCATTTT. It encodes CAISESNRAGDKPQHF.

The genes are TRBV2 and TRBJ2-3; 8 bases match TRBD1. Germline V CDR1 and CDR2: SNHLY, FYNNEI. CDR3 size: 14 residues. Trimming cost V 7 bases and J 4 bases; bases outside gene matches: 7. Here the CDR3 DNA reads TGTGCCAGCATCCTCCAGGGGGCGGCAGATACGCAGTATTTT. Translation: CASILQGAADTQYF.

The chain uses TRBV3-1 (or the pseudogene TRBV3-2) and TRBJ1-5, with 7 bases that match TRBD1. V lost 3 bases and J lost 7; bases outside the gene matches: 6. The germline gives CDR1 LGHDT, CDR2 YNNKEL (reference sequence). The CDR3 extends over 14 amino acids. CDR3 loop: CASSHHGQAQPQHF. The CDR3 nucleotides read TGTGCCAGCAGCCATCATGGACAGGCCCAGCCCCAGCATTTT.

The chain couples TRBV27 to TRBJ2-6; D is unresolved. V lost 3 bases to trimming and J lost 0 bases, with 6 bases between them. The CDR3 contains 15 residues. CDR1 and CDR2 from the germline V gene are MNHEY and SMNVEV (reference sequence). The CDR3 region is CASSFWGSGANVLTF. In DNA, the CDR3 is TGTGCCAGCAGTTTTTGGGGCTCTGGGGCCAACGTCCTGACTTTC.

The genes are TRBV25-1 and TRBJ2-3, with a weak D call TRBD1 (5 bases). Trimming removed 6 bases at V and 8 bases at J, with 12 bases between. The CDR3 sequence is 12 residues long. Germline CDR1 reads MGHDK; CDR2 reads SYGVNS. The CDR3 DNA reads as TGTGCCAGCAGGGTCTCTCAGGGTACGCAGTATTTT. Protein sequence: CASRVSQGTQYF.

V gene TRBV10-3 combines with J gene TRBJ2-1; 9 bases line up with TRBD2. The V and J ends lost 3 bases and 6 bases, in that order; junction bases with no gene match: 9. Germline-derived CDR1 and CDR2 are ENHRY and SYGVKD. This CDR3 has 16 residues. CDR3 DNA: TGTGCCATCAGTGAAAAGAGGGTAGCGGGAGCCAATGAGCAGTTCTTC. Translation gives CAISEKRVAGANEQFF.

V gene TRBV9 combines with J gene TRBJ2-7, with 8 nucleotides matching TRBD2. Germline loops: CDR1 SGDLS, CDR2 YYNGEE. V shed 3 bases and J 5 bases; nucleotides not matched to a gene: 7. CDR3 length: 14 amino acids. The CDR3 reads CASSATLAGHEQYF. As DNA, the CDR3 is TGTGCCAGCAGCGCCACCTTAGCGGGACACGAGCAGTACTTC.

CDR3 in amino acids: CASSLDPATNEKLFF. The CDR3 DNA reads as TGCGCCAGCAGCTTGGATCCCGCAACTAATGAAAAACTGTTTTTT. The genes are TRBV5-1 and TRBJ1-4; D is ambiguous. Germline V CDR1 and CDR2: SGHRS, YFSETQ. Trimming shortened V by 0 bases and J by 0 bases, and 6 bases separated the two germline ends. This CDR3 spans 15 amino acids. Supplemented by reference TRBV5-1 and TRBJ1-4, the full variable domain reads KAGVTQTPRYLIKTRGQQVTLSCSPISGHRSVSWYQQTPGQGLQFLFEYFSETQRNKGNFPGRFSGRQFSNSRSEMNVSTLELGDSALYLCASSLDPATNEKLFFGSGTQLSVL.

The rearrangement uses TRBV7-9 and TRBJ2-5, with a weak D call TRBD1 (6 bases). Germline V gives CDR1 SEHNR, CDR2 FQNEAQ (reference sequence). Trimming took 3 bases from V and 4 from J, leaving 9 bases between them. The CDR3 has 13 amino acids. As DNA, the CDR3 is TGTGCCAGCAGCTTCGACAGGATAGAGACCCAGTACTTC. This translates into CASSFDRIETQYF.